These T cell receptor beta chains were read from a single sample in a study of blood T cell repertoires in COVID-19. The table came from immunoSEQ multiplex PCR; TCRdb's copy has only in-frame clones and leaves some out. The sample carries about 260,000 clones, 86% recorded once. Material for sequencing was peripheral blood. The receptors were sampled from a man between 18 and 29 years old with active or convalescent COVID-19. Each CDR3 is given with its conserved first and last residue. A D gene is named only where the DNA matches it firmly. Where a row states a size, it is once, few, many or the class of an expanded clone; other rows omit it.

>TRBV27|-|TRBJ1-5|TRBD1
CASSPFPDRDSLSRGPQHF
TGTGCCAGCAGCCCCTTCCCAGACCGGGACAGTCTATCAAGGGGGCCCCAGCATTTT
>TRBV11-2|-|TRBJ2-1|-
CASSLSLASTYNEQFF
TGTGCCAGCAGCCTCTCATTAGCGTCCACCTACAATGAGCAGTTCTTC
>TRBV5-1|-|TRBJ2-3|-
CASSHPLTADTQYF
TGCGCCAGCAGCCACCCACTAACGGCAGATACGCAGTATTTT
>TRBV12-3/TRBV12-4|once|TRBJ1-2|-
CASSLSGRNGYTF
TGTGCCAGCAGTTTATCAGGTCGTAATGGCTACACCTTC
>TRBV11-1|-|TRBJ1-1|-
CASDLGEGSFVEAFF
TGTGCCAGCGACCTCGGAGAGGGATCTTTCGTCGAAGCTTTCTTT
>TRBV7-2|-|TRBJ1-5|-
CASSLKRGNQPQHF
TGTGCCAGCAGCTTAAAGAGGGGGAATCAGCCCCAGCATTTT
>TRBV6-1|-|TRBJ2-7|TRBD2
CASSEASSGLVYEQYF
TGTGCCAGCAGTGAAGCGTCTAGCGGGTTAGTCTACGAGCAGTACTTC
>TRBV5-1|once|TRBJ1-2|-
CASSPDVRVEYTF
TGCGCCAGCAGCCCCGACGTTCGGGTCGAATACACCTTC
>TRBV11-2|-|TRBJ1-4|-
CASTTGGAWEKLFF
TGTGCCAGCACCACCGGGGGGGCTTGGGAAAAACTGTTTTTT
>TRBV14|-|TRBJ2-5|-
CASSQVELRTITLGDETQYF
TGTGCCAGCAGCCAAGTAGAATTAAGGACTATCACTTTGGGGGATGAGACCCAGTACTTC
>TRBV7-6|-|TRBJ2-3|TRBD2
CASSSTGGPTDTQYF
TGTGCCAGCAGCTCAACGGGGGGGCCCACAGATACGCAGTATTTT
>TRBV19|-|TRBJ2-5|-
CASPPRETQYF
TGTGCCAGTCCCCCTCGTGAGACCCAGTACTTC
>TRBV11-3|-|TRBJ2-1|-
CASSLTRNNEQFF
TGTGCCAGCAGCCTAACTAGGAACAATGAGCAGTTCTTC
>TRBV29-1|-|TRBJ2-7|TRBD1
CSVEGFGQGTYEQYF
TGCAGCGTTGAAGGTTTTGGACAGGGAACCTACGAGCAGTACTTC
>TRBV3-1/TRBV3-2|-|TRBJ2-3|TRBD1
CASSPTQGDTDTQYF
TGTGCCAGCAGCCCTACTCAGGGGGACACAGATACGCAGTATTTT
>TRBV24-1|-|TRBJ1-3|-
CAIGGEGNTIYF
TGTGCCATCGGGGGTGAAGGAAACACCATATATTTT
>TRBV5-6|-|TRBJ1-2|-
CASSSGLINYGYTF
TGTGCCAGCAGCTCCGGACTGATTAACTATGGCTACACCTTC
>TRBV24-1|-|TRBJ2-1|-
CATALGNEQFF
TGTGCCACCGCGCTTGGCAATGAGCAGTTCTTC
>TRBV11-3|-|TRBJ2-1|TRBD2
CASSYGRELFF
TGTGCCAGCAGCTACGGGCGGGAGTTGTTCTTC
>TRBV7-2|-|TRBJ2-3|-
CASSLEGSTSTDTQYF
TGTGCCAGCAGCTTGGAGGGGTCAACTAGCACAGATACGCAGTATTTT
>TRBV14|-|TRBJ2-1|-
CASSQPSRGYSYNEQFF
TGTGCCAGCAGCCAACCCTCACGGGGTTACTCCTACAATGAGCAGTTCTTC
>TRBV7-3|-|TRBJ2-2|TRBD1
CASSYRDRVDTGELFF
TGTGCCAGCAGCTACCGGGACAGGGTCGACACCGGGGAGCTGTTTTTT